These 20 T cell receptor beta chains share one sample of origin, sequenced in a study of cytomegalovirus exposure and HLA in healthy donors. PCR employed 60 Vbeta and 13 Jbeta primers. Repertoires were generated with immunoSEQ multiplex PCR, while TCRdb's copy carries only in-frame clones and drops some. The sample has around 150,000 clones, more than 75% seen once. Sample: PBMCs. The receptors were sampled from a human donor in good health.

The chain employs TRBV7-3 and TRBJ2-7; maybe TRBD2 (6 bases). V was clipped by 5 bases and J by 2 bases, with 13 bases between them. The CDR3 is 14 amino acids. The V gene's germline CDR1 is SGHTA and CDR2 FQGTGA. The CDR3 region is CASSPLPGAYEQYF. CDR3 nucleotides: TGTGCCAGCAGCCCTCTCCCGGGAGCCTACGAGCAGTACTTC.

V usage is TRBV15 and J usage is TRBJ2-5, with D tentatively TRBD2 (5 bases). The germline V gene has CDR1 LNHNV and CDR2 YYDKDF (reference sequence). The CDR3 has 15 residues. Trimming removed 8 bases from V and 1 base from J, with 17 bases in between. The CDR3 sequence: CATSGVRGLQETQYF. The CDR3 DNA reads TGTGCCACCTCAGGTGTAAGAGGACTCCAAGAGACCCAGTACTTC.

The chain is built from TRBV5-6 and TRBJ2-5, with a possible D match to TRBD2 (6 bases). V lost 4 bases, J lost 5 bases, and 12 bases lay in between. From germline, CDR1 is SGHDT and CDR2 YYEEEE. CDR3 length equals 13 residues. CDR3 sequence reads: CASSVLAEETQYF. The CDR3 bases are TGTGCCAGCAGCGTACTAGCCGAGGAGACCCAGTACTTC.

This clone was counted a single time. The chain carries TRBV7-9 and TRBJ2-1; 8 bases map to TRBD1. CDR3 length: 15 amino acids. Germline values: CDR1 SEHNR, CDR2 FQNEAQ (reference sequence). Trimming cost V 5 bases and J 4 bases; bases outside gene matches: 7. CDR3 loop: CASSQGAPDYNEQFF. The CDR3 coding sequence is TGTGCCAGCAGCCAGGGGGCGCCGGATTACAATGAGCAGTTCTTC. Based on the CDR3 plus reference TRBV7-9 and TRBJ2-1, the full variable domain is DTGVSQNPRHKITKRGQNVTFRCDPISEHNRLYWYRQTLGQGPEFLTYFQNEAQLEKSRLLSDRFSAERPKGSFSTLEIQRTEQGDSAMYLCASSQGAPDYNEQFFGPGTRLTVL.

The rearrangement joins TRBV6-1 to TRBJ2-4; 9 nucleotides line up with TRBD1. The CDR3 contains 18 residues. CDR1 MNHNS and CDR2 SASEGT come from the germline V gene. J was trimmed by 5 bases and V by 2 bases; bases with no gene match: 13. CDR3 amino acids: CASSEPAGTGTGENIQYF. CDR3 coding DNA: TGTGCCAGCAGTGAACCGGCGGGGACAGGGACAGGAGAAAACATTCAGTACTTC.

This clone has only a few counts. The chain uses TRBV9 and TRBJ1-6; 7 bases agree with TRBD1. The germline gives CDR1 SGDLS, CDR2 YYNGEE. V lost 4 bases to trimming and J lost 7 bases; unmatched junction nucleotides: 5. The CDR3 has 14 residues. CDR3 loop: CASSYRDRNSPLHF. DNA of the CDR3: TGTGCCAGCAGCTACCGGGACAGAAATTCACCCCTCCACTTT.

The chain carries TRBV6-1 and TRBJ2-3; 9 bases are shared with TRBD1. Losses at the gene ends were 4 bases for V and 0 bases for J; bases not matched to a gene: 2. The CDR3 runs 15 residues. Per the germline V gene, CDR1 is MNHNS and CDR2 is SASEGT. This CDR3 reads CASSVGTGSTDTQYF. For the CDR3, the DNA is TGTGCCAGCAGTGTGGGGACAGGGAGCACAGATACGCAGTATTTT.

The CDR3 sequence is CASSIGTRGHYGYTF. The CDR3, as DNA: TGTGCCAGTAGTATAGGGACACGAGGCCACTATGGCTACACCTTC. The chain carries TRBV19 and TRBJ1-2, with a possible D match to TRBD1 (5 bases). CDR3 length equals 15 residues. CDR1 and CDR2 (germline): LNHDA, SQIVND (reference sequence). Trimming removed 1 base from V and 3 bases from J, with 12 bases in between.

The CDR3 DNA reads as TGTGCCAGCAGTCCAACATCGGCCGGGGTCAGAGAGACCCAGTACTTC. Translating gives CASSPTSAGVRETQYF. The chain couples TRBV27 to TRBJ2-5; the D gene is possibly TRBD2 (5 bases). Germline values: CDR1 MNHEY, CDR2 SMNVEV (reference sequence). Trimming pared 5 bases from V and 4 bases from J, leaving 20 bases between. The CDR3 covers 16 residues.

The rearrangement uses TRBV19 and TRBJ1-1; 9 bases are shared with TRBD1. The CDR3 has 14 amino acids. Germline V gene sequence: CDR1 LNHDA, CDR2 SQIVND (reference sequence). V lost 5 bases and J lost 9; bases outside the gene matches: 10. This chain's CDR3 is CASSPTGQGQKAFF. The CDR3 DNA reads as TGTGCCAGTAGTCCAACGGGACAGGGACAAAAAGCTTTCTTT.

The chain recombines TRBV23-1 with TRBJ2-3; tentative D call: TRBD1 (6 bases). TRBV23-1 is marked as an open reading frame, function uncertain. V dropped 8 bases and J dropped 0 bases, with 15 bases sitting between them. This CDR3 has 15 residues. CDR3 DNA sequence: TGCGCCAGCCCCAGACAGGTTACTAGCACAGATACGCAGTATTTT. Amino acids: CASPRQVTSTDTQYF.

The J gene is TRBJ1-1, the V gene TRBV6-6, with a weak D call TRBD1 (6 bases). Trimming left V 6 bases short and J 0 bases short, with 14 bases between. This CDR3 is built from 15 residues. Germline V gives CDR1 MNHNY, CDR2 SVGAGI (reference sequence). This CDR3 is CASRLRDTLNTEAFF. Written as DNA, the CDR3 is TGTGCCAGCAGGCTTCGGGACACCTTGAACACTGAAGCTTTCTTT.

The J gene is TRBJ1-6, the V gene TRBV6-5; D is unclear. From germline, CDR1 is MNHEY and CDR2 SVGAGI. Trimming left V 7 bases short and J 7 bases short, with 14 bases between. This CDR3 comprises 14 residues. CDR3 DNA: TGTGCCAGCAAAGAAGCCCCAGGCAATTCACCCCTCCACTTT. Residues: CASKEAPGNSPLHF.

The rearrangement uses TRBV9 and TRBJ1-3; D is unresolved. This CDR3 is built from 15 residues. Trimming removed 0 bases from V and 0 bases from J, with 7 bases in between. The germline CDR1 and CDR2 sequences are SGDLS and YYNGEE. The CDR3 is CASSVASFSGNTIYF. DNA for the CDR3: TGTGCCAGCAGCGTAGCTTCTTTCTCTGGAAACACCATATATTTT.

This clone was seen only a few times. Sequence at one end of the junction differs from germline and may be a read error. This chain uses TRBV7-9 with TRBJ2-1; 10 bases align to TRBD2. CDR1 is SEHNR and CDR2 is FQNEAQ in the germline V gene (reference sequence). This CDR3 contains 16 residues. CDR3 in amino acids: CSSSLGGLAIFDEQFF. The CDR3 bases are TGTTCCAGCAGCTTAGGGGGACTAGCGATTTTCGATGAGCAGTTCTTC.

The chain uses TRBV19 and TRBJ2-3; tentatively, D is TRBD2 (6 bases). Germline CDR1 is LNHDA and CDR2 is SQIVND (reference sequence). The V and J ends lost 8 bases and 1 base respectively, with 10 bases between them. The CDR3 runs to 13 residues. CDR3 residues: CASGGGGTDTQYF. The CDR3 DNA follows: TGTGCCAGTGGAGGAGGGGGCACAGATACGCAGTATTTT.

The chain employs TRBV9 and TRBJ1-2; possible D gene TRBD1, 5 bases. V was cut by 0 bases and J by 7 bases, with 16 bases left in between. Germline V CDR1 and CDR2: SGDLS, YYNGEE. This CDR3 has 15 amino acids. CDR3 bases: TGTGCCAGCAGCGTAGGTTTAGGGCTGGGGCCTGGCTACACCTTC. It codes for CASSVGLGLGPGYTF. The full variable domain, with the rest looked up from reference TRBV9 and TRBJ1-2, is DSGVTQTPKHLITATGQRVTLRCSPRSGDLSVYWYQQSLDQGLQFLIQYYNGEERAKGNILERFSAQQFPDLHSELNLSSLELGDSALYFCASSVGLGLGPGYTFGSGTRLTVV.

The chain is built from TRBV7-2 and TRBJ2-7, with TRBD2 matching 7 bases. The CDR3 has 15 amino acids. The V segment lost 0 bases and the J segment 3 bases; nucleotides outside the gene matches: 5. Per the germline V gene, CDR1 is SGHTA and CDR2 is FQGNSA. Written as DNA, the CDR3 is TGTGCCAGCAGCTTAGCAGGCGGCGGGGGCTACGAGCAGTACTTC. This encodes CASSLAGGGGYEQYF.

The rearrangement joins TRBV7-2 to TRBJ1-1; possible D gene TRBD1, 5 bases. V was shortened by 1 base and J by 0 bases, with 9 bases between the two germline ends. The germline V gene has CDR1 SGHTA and CDR2 FQGNSA. CDR3 length equals 15 residues. The DNA for the CDR3 is TGTGCCAGCAGCTTAGACGGGGGGATGAACACTGAAGCTTTCTTT. Translated: CASSLDGGMNTEAFF.

V and J are TRBV14 and TRBJ2-7, with 7 bases that match TRBD1. The germline CDR1 and CDR2 sequences are SGHDN and FVKESK. J gave up 2 bases and V 4 bases, and 14 bases lay outside the gene matches. This CDR3 comprises 17 residues. CDR3 protein: CASSPRKDRKQTYEQYF. The CDR3 nucleotides read TGTGCCAGCAGCCCTCGAAAGGACAGGAAGCAAACCTACGAGCAGTACTTC.